The rows below give T cell receptor beta chains drawn from one sample of a study of shared clonotypes between healthy human individuals. TCRdb's table, derived via immunoSEQ multiplex PCR, lists solely in-frame clones and lacks some. The sample includes 760,000 or so clones, 96% seen only once; the top ten take about 0.25%. Material: naive CD8+ T cells sorted from blood. These receptors were collected from a man under 40 in good health. The CDR3 runs from the conserved cysteine through the conserved F or W. The order of the fields is J gene, CDR3 length, D gene, clone size, V gene, CDR3 protein, CDR3 DNA. A D gene is named only where the DNA matches it firmly. Rows give clone size only sometimes, using once, few, many, or a class for an expanded clone.

TRBJ2-2 | 15 | TRBD2 | once | TRBV30 | CAWSVLAGGTGELFF | TGTGCCTGGAGTGTTCTGGCGGGAGGTACCGGGGAGCTGTTTTTT
TRBJ2-7 | 16 | TRBD2 | NA | TRBV5-6 | CASSLTSGSLPYEQYF | TGTGCCAGCAGCTTAACTAGCGGGAGCCTCCCCTACGAGCAGTACTTC
TRBJ1-2 | 13 | NA | NA | TRBV7-9 | CASSLAFNYGYTF | TGTGCCAGCAGCTTAGCGTTCAACTATGGCTACACCTTC
TRBJ2-5 | 17 | TRBD1 | NA | TRBV25-1 | CASSEPYGGRGQETQYF | TGTGCCAGCAGCGAACCCTACGGCGGCAGGGGGCAGGAGACCCAGTACTTC
TRBJ1-1 | 13 | NA | NA | TRBV29-1 | CSGLGVANTEAFF | TGCAGCGGTCTGGGGGTGGCGAACACTGAAGCTTTCTTT
TRBJ2-2 | 17 | TRBD2 | NA | TRBV29-1 | CSVELGLAGVGTGELFF | TGCAGCGTTGAACTGGGTCTAGCGGGAGTCGGCACCGGGGAGCTGTTTTTT
TRBJ2-7 | 13 | NA | NA | TRBV5-8 | CASSIKGHYEQYF | TGTGCCAGCAGCATCAAAGGGCACTACGAGCAGTACTTC
TRBJ1-5 | 16 | NA | NA | TRBV15 | CATSRDKWGVNQPQHF | TGTGCCACCAGCAGAGATAAGTGGGGAGTCAATCAGCCCCAGCATTTT
TRBJ1-1 | 14 | NA | NA | TRBV4-1 | CASSQDTQNTEAFF | TGCGCCAGCAGCCAAGATACTCAGAACACTGAAGCTTTCTTT
TRBJ2-1 | 15 | TRBD2 | NA | TRBV27 | CASSKLAGGPNEQFF | TGTGCCAGCAGTAAACTAGCGGGAGGGCCCAATGAGCAGTTCTTC
TRBJ2-2 | 15 | TRBD2 | NA | TRBV27 | CASSLVAGGPGELFF | TGTGCCAGCAGTTTAGTGGCGGGAGGGCCCGGGGAGCTGTTTTTT
TRBJ2-3 | 16 | TRBD2 | NA | TRBV7-6 | CASSSLAGGTTDTQYF | TGTGCCAGCAGCTCCCTAGCGGGAGGAACAACAGATACGCAGTATTTT
TRBJ1-2 | 14 | NA | NA | TRBV7-9 | CASWGEGSNYGYTF | TGTGCCAGCTGGGGGGAGGGGTCTAACTATGGCTACACCTTC
TRBJ2-7 | 15 | NA | NA | TRBV29-1 | CSVGEGGRGRYEQYF | TGCAGCGTTGGGGAAGGCGGAAGGGGACGGTACGAGCAGTACTTC
TRBJ1-4 | 16 | NA | few | TRBV9 | CASSPAHGTTNEKLFF | TGTGCCAGCAGCCCAGCCCACGGAACAACTAATGAAAAACTGTTTTTT
TRBJ2-7 | 12 | NA | NA | TRBV7-8 | CASSLAIYEQYF | TGTGCCAGCAGCTTAGCCATCTACGAGCAGTACTTC